This T cell receptor (beta chain) was observed in a study of blood T cell repertoires in COVID-19. The CDR3 totals 15 residues. V was cut by 5 bases and J by 12 bases, with 23 bases left in between. Germline V gene lookup returns CDR1 MNHEY and CDR2 SVGAGI. The data were produced by immunoSEQ multiplex PCR, yet TCRdb's version contains in-frame clones alone and is incomplete. The sample has more than 100,000 clones, more than 85% seen once. The TCR originated in a human donor in a cohort sampled during active COVID-19. Material: peripheral blood. The chain combines TRBV6-5 with TRBJ2-1; TRBD1 is a possible D gene (6 bases). DNA for the CDR3: TGTGCCAGCAGTAAGCCGGGACAACCGTTTGACCCGCAGTTCTTC. Its translation is CASSKPGQPFDPQFF.